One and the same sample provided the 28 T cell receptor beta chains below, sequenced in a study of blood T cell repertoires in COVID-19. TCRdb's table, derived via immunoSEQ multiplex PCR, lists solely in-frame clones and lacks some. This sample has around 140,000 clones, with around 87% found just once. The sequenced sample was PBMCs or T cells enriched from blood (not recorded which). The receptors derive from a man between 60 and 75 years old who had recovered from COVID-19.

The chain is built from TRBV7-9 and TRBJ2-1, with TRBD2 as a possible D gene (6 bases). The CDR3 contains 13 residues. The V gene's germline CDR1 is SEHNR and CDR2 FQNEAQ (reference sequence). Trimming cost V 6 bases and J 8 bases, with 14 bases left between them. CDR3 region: CASRWGVVDEQFF. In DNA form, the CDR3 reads TGTGCCAGCAGATGGGGGGTCGTTGATGAGCAGTTCTTC.

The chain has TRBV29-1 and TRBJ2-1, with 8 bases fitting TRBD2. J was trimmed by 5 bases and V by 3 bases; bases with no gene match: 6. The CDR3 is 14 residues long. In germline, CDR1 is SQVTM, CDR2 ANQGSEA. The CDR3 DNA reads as TGCAGCGTTGATGGTACACTAGCGGACAATGAGCAGTTCTTC. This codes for CSVDGTLADNEQFF.

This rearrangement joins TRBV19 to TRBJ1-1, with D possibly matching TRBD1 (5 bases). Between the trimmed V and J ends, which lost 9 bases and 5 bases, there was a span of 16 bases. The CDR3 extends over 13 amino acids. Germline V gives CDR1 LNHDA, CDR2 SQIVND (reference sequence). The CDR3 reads CASEGRGRTEAFF. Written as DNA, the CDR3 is TGTGCCAGCGAGGGGAGGGGTCGAACTGAAGCTTTCTTT.

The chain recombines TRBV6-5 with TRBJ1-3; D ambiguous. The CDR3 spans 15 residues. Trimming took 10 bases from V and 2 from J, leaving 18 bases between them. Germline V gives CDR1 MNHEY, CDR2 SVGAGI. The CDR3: CATSPRRAPGNTIYF. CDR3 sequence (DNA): TGTGCCACTTCCCCCCGGCGGGCCCCTGGAAACACCATATATTTT.

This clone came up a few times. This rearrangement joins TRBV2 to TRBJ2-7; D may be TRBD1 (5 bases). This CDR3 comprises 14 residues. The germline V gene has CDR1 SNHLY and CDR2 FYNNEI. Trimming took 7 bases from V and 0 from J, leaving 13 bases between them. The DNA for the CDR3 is TGTGCCAGCATCCCTGGGGCGTTCTCCTACGAGCAGTACTTC. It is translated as CASIPGAFSYEQYF.

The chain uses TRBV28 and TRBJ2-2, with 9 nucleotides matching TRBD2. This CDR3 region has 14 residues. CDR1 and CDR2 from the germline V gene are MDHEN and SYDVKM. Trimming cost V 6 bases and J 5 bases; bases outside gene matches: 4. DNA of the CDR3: TGTGCCAGCAGGCGGACTAGCGTTACCGGGGAGCTGTTTTTT. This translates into CASRRTSVTGELFF.

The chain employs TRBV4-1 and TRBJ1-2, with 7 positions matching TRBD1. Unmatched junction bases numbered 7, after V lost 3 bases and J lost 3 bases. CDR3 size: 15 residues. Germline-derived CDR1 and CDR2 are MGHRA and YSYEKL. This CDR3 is CASSHQSQGDYGYTF. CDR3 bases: TGCGCCAGCAGCCATCAAAGCCAGGGGGACTATGGCTACACCTTC.

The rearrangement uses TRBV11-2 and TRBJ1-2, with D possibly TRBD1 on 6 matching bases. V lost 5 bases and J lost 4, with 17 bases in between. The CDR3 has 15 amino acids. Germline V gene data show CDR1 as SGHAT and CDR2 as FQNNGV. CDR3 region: CASSPQGGRGYGYTF. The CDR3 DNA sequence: TGTGCCAGCAGCCCACAGGGCGGCCGAGGCTATGGCTACACCTTC.

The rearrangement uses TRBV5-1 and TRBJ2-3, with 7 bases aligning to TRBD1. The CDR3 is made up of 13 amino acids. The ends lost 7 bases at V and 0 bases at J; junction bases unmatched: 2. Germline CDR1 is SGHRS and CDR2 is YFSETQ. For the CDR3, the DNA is TGCGCCAGCGGGACAGAAAGCACAGATACGCAGTATTTT. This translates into CASGTESTDTQYF.

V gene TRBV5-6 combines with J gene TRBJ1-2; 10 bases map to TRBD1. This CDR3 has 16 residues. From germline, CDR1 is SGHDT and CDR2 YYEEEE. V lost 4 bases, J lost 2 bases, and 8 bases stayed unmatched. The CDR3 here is CASSPVGQGTNYGYTF. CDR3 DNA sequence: TGTGCCAGCAGCCCTGTGGGACAGGGGACGAACTATGGCTACACCTTC.

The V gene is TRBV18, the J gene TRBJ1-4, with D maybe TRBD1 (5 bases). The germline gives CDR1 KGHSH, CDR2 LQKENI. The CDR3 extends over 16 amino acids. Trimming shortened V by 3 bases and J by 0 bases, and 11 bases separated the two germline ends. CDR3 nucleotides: TGTGCCAGCTCACCCCTCCAGGGCTCAACTAATGAAAAACTGTTTTTT. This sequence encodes CASSPLQGSTNEKLFF.

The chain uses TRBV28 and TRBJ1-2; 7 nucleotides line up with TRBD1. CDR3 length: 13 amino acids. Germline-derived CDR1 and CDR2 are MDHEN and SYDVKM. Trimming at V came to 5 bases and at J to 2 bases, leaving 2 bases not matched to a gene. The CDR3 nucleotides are TGTGCCAGCAGTACAGGGGCCAACTATGGCTACACCTTC. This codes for CASSTGANYGYTF.

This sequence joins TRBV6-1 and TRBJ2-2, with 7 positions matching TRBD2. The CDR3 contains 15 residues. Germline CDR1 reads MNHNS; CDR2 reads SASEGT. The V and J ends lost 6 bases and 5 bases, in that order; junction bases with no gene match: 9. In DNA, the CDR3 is TGTGCCAGCAGAAACCTGGGGACTATTACCGGGGAGCTGTTTTTT. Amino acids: CASRNLGTITGELFF.

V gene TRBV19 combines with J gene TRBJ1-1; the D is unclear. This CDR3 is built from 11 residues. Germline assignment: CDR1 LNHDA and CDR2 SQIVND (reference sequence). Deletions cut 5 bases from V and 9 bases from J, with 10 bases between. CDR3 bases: TGTGCCAGTAGTGAGGGCAGCAAAGCTTTCTTT. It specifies CASSEGSKAFF. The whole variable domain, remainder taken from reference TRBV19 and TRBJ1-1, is DGGITQSPKYLFRKEGQNVTLSCEQNLNHDAMYWYRQDPGQGLRLIYYSQIVNDFQKGDIAEGYSVSREKKESFPLTVTSAQKNPTAFYLCASSEGSKAFFGQGTRLTVV.

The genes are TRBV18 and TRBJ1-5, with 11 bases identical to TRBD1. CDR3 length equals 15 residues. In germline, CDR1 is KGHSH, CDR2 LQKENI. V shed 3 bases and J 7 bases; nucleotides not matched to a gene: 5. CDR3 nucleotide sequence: TGTGCCAGCTCACCCGGGACAGGGGGTTCCCAGCCCCAGCATTTT. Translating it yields CASSPGTGGSQPQHF.

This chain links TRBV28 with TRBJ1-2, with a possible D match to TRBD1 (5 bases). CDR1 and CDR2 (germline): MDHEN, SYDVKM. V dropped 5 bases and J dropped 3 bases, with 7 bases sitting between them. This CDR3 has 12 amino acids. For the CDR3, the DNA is TGTGCCAGCAGTCTAGGGGACTATGGCTACACCTTC. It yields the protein CASSLGDYGYTF.

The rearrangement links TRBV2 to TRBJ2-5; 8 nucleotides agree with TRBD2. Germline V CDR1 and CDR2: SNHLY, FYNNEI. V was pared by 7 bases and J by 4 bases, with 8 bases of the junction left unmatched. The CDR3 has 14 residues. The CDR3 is CASTTGTSSETQYF. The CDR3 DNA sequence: TGTGCCAGCACAACCGGGACTAGTTCAGAGACCCAGTACTTC.

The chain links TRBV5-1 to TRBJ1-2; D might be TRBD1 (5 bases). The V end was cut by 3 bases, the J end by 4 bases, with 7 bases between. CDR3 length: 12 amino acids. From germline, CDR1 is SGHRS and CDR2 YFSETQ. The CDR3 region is CASSSDSYGYTF. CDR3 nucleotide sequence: TGCGCCAGCAGCTCTGACAGCTATGGCTACACCTTC.

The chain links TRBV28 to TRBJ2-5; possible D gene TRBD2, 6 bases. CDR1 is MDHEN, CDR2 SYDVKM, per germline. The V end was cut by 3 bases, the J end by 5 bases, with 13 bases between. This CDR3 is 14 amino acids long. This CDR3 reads CASSFAGGVETQYF. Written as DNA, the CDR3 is TGTGCCAGCAGTTTCGCCGGGGGAGTTGAGACCCAGTACTTC.

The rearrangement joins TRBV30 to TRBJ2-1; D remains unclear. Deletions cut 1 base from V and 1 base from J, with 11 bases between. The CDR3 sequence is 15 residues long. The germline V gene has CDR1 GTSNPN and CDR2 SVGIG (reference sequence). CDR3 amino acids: CAWSAVRQSYNEQFF. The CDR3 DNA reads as TGTGCCTGGAGTGCAGTCCGTCAATCCTACAATGAGCAGTTCTTC.

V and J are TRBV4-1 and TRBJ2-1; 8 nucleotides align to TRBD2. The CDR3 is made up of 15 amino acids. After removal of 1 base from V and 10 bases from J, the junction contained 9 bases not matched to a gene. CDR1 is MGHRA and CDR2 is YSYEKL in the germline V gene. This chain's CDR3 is CASSQAGLAIGEQFF. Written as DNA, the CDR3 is TGCGCCAGCAGCCAAGCAGGACTAGCAATTGGGGAGCAGTTCTTC.

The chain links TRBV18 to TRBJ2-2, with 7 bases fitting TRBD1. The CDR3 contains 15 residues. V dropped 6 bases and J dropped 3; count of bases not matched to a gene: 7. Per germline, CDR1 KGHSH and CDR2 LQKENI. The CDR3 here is CASSPGTAYTGELFF. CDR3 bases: TGTGCCAGCTCTCCCGGGACAGCCTACACCGGGGAGCTGTTTTTT.

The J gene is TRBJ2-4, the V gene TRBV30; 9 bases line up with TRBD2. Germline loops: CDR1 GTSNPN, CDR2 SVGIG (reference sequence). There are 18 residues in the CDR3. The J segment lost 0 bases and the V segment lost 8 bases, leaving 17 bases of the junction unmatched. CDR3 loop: CAGTRAGGQALAKNIQYF. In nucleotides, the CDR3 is TGTGCCGGAACCCGAGCGGGAGGCCAAGCGCTAGCCAAAAACATTCAGTACTTC.

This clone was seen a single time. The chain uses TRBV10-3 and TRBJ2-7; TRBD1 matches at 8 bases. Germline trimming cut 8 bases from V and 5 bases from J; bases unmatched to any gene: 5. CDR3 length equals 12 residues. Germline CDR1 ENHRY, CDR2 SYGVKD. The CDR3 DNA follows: TGTGCCATCTCCGGACAGGGCGACGAGCAGTACTTC. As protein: CAISGQGDEQYF.

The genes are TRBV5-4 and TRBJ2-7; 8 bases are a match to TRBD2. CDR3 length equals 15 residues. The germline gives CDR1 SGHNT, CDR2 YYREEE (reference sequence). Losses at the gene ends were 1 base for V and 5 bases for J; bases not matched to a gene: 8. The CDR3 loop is CASSLNAGGLNEQYF. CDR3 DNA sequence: TGTGCCAGCAGCTTGAACGCGGGGGGCTTGAACGAGCAGTACTTC. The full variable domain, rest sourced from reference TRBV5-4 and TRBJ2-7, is ETGVTQSPTHLIKTRGQQVTLRCSSQSGHNTVSWYQQALGQGPQFIFQYYREEENGRGNFPPRFSGLQFPNYSSELNVNALELDDSALYLCASSLNAGGLNEQYFGPGTRLTVT.

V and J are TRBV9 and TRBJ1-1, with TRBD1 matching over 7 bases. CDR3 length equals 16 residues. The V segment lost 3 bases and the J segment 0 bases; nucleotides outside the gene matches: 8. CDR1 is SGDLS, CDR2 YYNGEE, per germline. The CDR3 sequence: CASSARDSNMNTEAFF. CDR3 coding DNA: TGTGCCAGCAGCGCCCGGGACAGCAACATGAACACTGAAGCTTTCTTT. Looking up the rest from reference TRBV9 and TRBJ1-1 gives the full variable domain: DSGVTQTPKHLITATGQRVTLRCSPRSGDLSVYWYQQSLDQGLQFLIQYYNGEERAKGNILERFSAQQFPDLHSELNLSSLELGDSALYFCASSARDSNMNTEAFFGQGTRLTVV.

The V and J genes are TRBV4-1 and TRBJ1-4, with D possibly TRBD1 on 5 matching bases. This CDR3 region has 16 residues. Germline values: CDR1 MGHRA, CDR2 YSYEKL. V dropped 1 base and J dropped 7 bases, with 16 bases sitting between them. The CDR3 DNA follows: TGCGCCAGCAGCCAAGGGATCGGGGGTTGGGGTGAAAAACTGTTTTTT. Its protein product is CASSQGIGGWGEKLFF.

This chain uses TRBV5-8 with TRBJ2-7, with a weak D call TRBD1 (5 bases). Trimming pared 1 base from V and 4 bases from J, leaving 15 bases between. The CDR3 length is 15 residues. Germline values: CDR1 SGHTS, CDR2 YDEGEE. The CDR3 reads CASSLLGQVWYEQYF. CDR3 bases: TGTGCCAGCAGCTTGCTGGGGCAGGTATGGTACGAGCAGTACTTC.